This section outlines one T cell receptor beta chain sequence together with its context. Its target is unknown. CD45RO-negative, CCR7-selected cells formed the naive CD8 fraction, which excluded terminally differentiated effector memory CD45RA+ cells. The germline V and J ends were trimmed by 7 bases and 6 bases, with 13 bases remaining between them. Per the germline V gene, CDR1 is MNHNY and CDR2 is SVGAGI (reference sequence). The CDR3 covers 12 residues. This sample was included in a study of shared clonotypes between healthy human individuals. Researchers ran the assay at a deep level. In the source study's methods: As immunoSEQ supplied junction-only sequences (without quality scores), filtering differed. The table came from immunoSEQ multiplex PCR; TCRdb's copy has only in-frame clones and leaves some out. The V and J calls and clone size come from that table; D and trimming were worked out from the DNA. Among around 2,100,000 clones listed, around 96% were seen once.

General study findings and limits: Clonotypes which were not shared had lower generation probabilities than clonotypes that all four donors shared.

Sequencing was performed on naive CD8+ T cells sorted from blood. The chain combines TRBV6-6 with TRBJ2-7, with D uncertain. This receptor was taken from a man younger than 35 in good health. Written as DNA, the CDR3 is TGTGCCAGCACCACGGGTAGACTCGAGCAGTACTTC. Protein sequence: CASTTGRLEQYF.